The 26 T cell receptor beta chains in this list originate from one sample, sequenced in a study of a mutant IDH1 vaccine in newly diagnosed glioma. TCRdb's copy holds only in-frame clones and misses some; the assay was immunoSEQ multiplex PCR. The data hold 25,000 to 35,000 clones, with around 90% observed a single time. Documented time point: week 5, during vaccination. The content of each vaccine dose was 300 ug of mutant IDH1 20-mer peptide, and topical imiquimod accompanied it. For these TCRs, the target antigens are not known. Material: peripheral blood mononuclear cells (PBMCs), obtained from a glioma patient whose treatment included an IDH1 peptide vaccine. These receptor sequences come from a woman in her forties with glioma. Some clones in this sample may be carry-over from other donors' samples.

This clone was recorded only once. The genes are TRBV7-2 and TRBJ2-3; 7 bases match TRBD1. V gave up 1 base and J gave up 2 bases; unmatched junction bases: 6. CDR1 SGHTA and CDR2 FQGNSA come from the germline V gene. The CDR3 is made up of 16 amino acids. This CDR3 is CASSLGIGTATDTQYF. The CDR3 nucleotides read TGTGCCAGCAGCTTAGGGATAGGGACAGCCACAGATACGCAGTATTTT.

This chain uses TRBV9 with TRBJ1-3; possible D gene TRBD1, 5 bases. The V and J ends lost 3 bases and 7 bases respectively, with 17 bases between them. Germline V gene lookup returns CDR1 SGDLS and CDR2 YYNGEE. There are 15 residues in the CDR3. CDR3 DNA: TGTGCCAGCAGCGAATCTTGGGGCAGACCCAACACCATATATTTT. Amino acids: CASSESWGRPNTIYF.

The chain is built from TRBV6-4 and TRBJ1-1; unclear D gene. Trimming pared 3 bases from V and 0 bases from J, leaving 5 bases between. CDR3 length: 13 residues. The germline V gene encodes CDR1 MRHNA and CDR2 SNTAGT. Here the CDR3 DNA reads TGTGCCAGCAGTGAGGGGATGAACACTGAAGCTTTCTTT. Residues: CASSEGMNTEAFF.

The chain combines TRBV11-2 with TRBJ2-5; TRBD1 matches at 7 bases. The CDR3 covers 14 residues. CDR1 SGHAT and CDR2 FQNNGV come from the germline V gene. J was trimmed by 7 bases and V by 0 bases; bases with no gene match: 5. CDR3 residues: CASSLEQGIATQYF. DNA for the CDR3: TGTGCCAGCAGCTTAGAACAGGGGATAGCGACCCAGTACTTC.

The chain employs TRBV9 and TRBJ2-1; D is perhaps TRBD2 (5 bases). The ends were cut back, 0 bases at V and 11 bases at J, with 12 bases in the middle. The germline CDR1 and CDR2 sequences are SGDLS and YYNGEE. The CDR3 runs to 13 residues. CDR3: CASSVDPGSKQFF. The CDR3 DNA reads as TGTGCCAGCAGCGTAGACCCGGGGAGTAAGCAGTTCTTC.

This chain joins TRBV19 and TRBJ1-4, with D maybe TRBD1 (5 bases). With 11 bases removed from V and 6 bases from J, the gap between germline ends came to 19 bases. In germline, CDR1 is LNHDA, CDR2 SQIVND (reference sequence). This CDR3 contains 14 residues. The CDR3 loop is CAGGSGLEDEKLFF. The CDR3 DNA follows: TGTGCCGGGGGTTCAGGGCTAGAAGATGAAAAACTGTTTTTT.

This clone was picked up one time. V gene TRBV18 combines with J gene TRBJ2-7, with 7 nucleotides matching TRBD1. CDR1 is KGHSH and CDR2 is LQKENI in the germline V gene. V gave up 4 bases and J gave up 9 bases; unmatched junction bases: 9. The CDR3 runs to 13 residues. The CDR3 reads CASSRTDRAGQYF. DNA of the CDR3: TGTGCCAGCTCACGTACCGACAGGGCTGGGCAGTACTTC.

This clone appeared a single time. J is TRBJ1-1 and V is TRBV7-3; no firm D call. Between the trimmed V and J ends, which lost 1 base and 5 bases, there was a span of 14 bases. The germline V gene encodes CDR1 SGHTA and CDR2 FQGTGA. This CDR3 spans 15 amino acids. The CDR3 nucleotides read TGTGCCAGCAGCTTAAGTGGCGACCTAAGGACTGAAGCTTTCTTT. It codes for CASSLSGDLRTEAFF.

CDR3 nucleotide sequence: TGTGCCAGTAGCCTCTGGGGGACTGAAGCTTTCTTT. Translation gives CASSLWGTEAFF. The chain couples TRBV19 to TRBJ1-1, with D tentatively TRBD1 (5 bases). CDR1 and CDR2 from the germline V gene are LNHDA and SQIVND (reference sequence). Trimming removed 6 bases at V and 5 bases at J, with 10 bases between. CDR3 length: 12 amino acids.

The chain uses TRBV19 and TRBJ1-6; 7 bases line up with TRBD1. Germline V gene sequence: CDR1 LNHDA, CDR2 SQIVND (reference sequence). The ends lost 5 bases at V and 4 bases at J; junction bases unmatched: 8. This CDR3 comprises 16 residues. The CDR3 region is CASSSRTGRYNSPLHF. In nucleotides, the CDR3 is TGTGCCAGTAGTTCACGGACAGGCCGGTATAATTCACCCCTCCACTTT.

This chain links TRBV13 with TRBJ2-4; D gene unclear. CDR3 length: 13 amino acids. V was cut by 8 bases and J by 1 base, with 9 bases left in between. The V gene's germline CDR1 is PRHDT and CDR2 FYEKMQ (reference sequence). DNA of the CDR3: TGTGCCAGCGCGGAGCGTGCCAAAAACATTCAGTACTTC. This encodes CASAERAKNIQYF.

In its sample, this clone ranks as medium-sized. The chain has TRBV4-1 and TRBJ2-1, with 7 bases matching TRBD2. This CDR3 is 13 amino acids long. V dropped 0 bases and J dropped 15; count of bases not matched to a gene: 8. CDR1 is MGHRA, CDR2 YSYEKL, per germline. In DNA form, the CDR3 reads TGCGCCAGCAGCCAAGATCGAGGGAGGGACCCGTTCTTC. Translating it yields CASSQDRGRDPFF.

The sample holds one count of this clone. This rearrangement joins TRBV9 to TRBJ2-5; maybe TRBD2 (5 bases). The ends were cut back, 2 bases at V and 4 bases at J, with 12 bases in the middle. Germline lookup yields CDR1 SGDLS and CDR2 YYNGEE. The CDR3 sequence is 14 residues long. Here the CDR3 DNA reads TGTGCCAGCAGCGTTAGCCCAGAGGGAGAGACCCAGTACTTC. Amino acid sequence: CASSVSPEGETQYF.

The J gene is TRBJ2-3, the V gene TRBV2, with D unclear. Between the trimmed V and J ends, which lost 1 base and 2 bases, there was a span of 7 bases. The CDR3 extends over 14 amino acids. CDR1 is SNHLY and CDR2 is FYNNEI in the germline V gene. The CDR3 DNA is TGTGCCAGCAGTGAAGAGGCAATCACAGATACGCAGTATTTT. This sequence encodes CASSEEAITDTQYF.

This clone occurred a few times. J is TRBJ1-5 and V is TRBV21-1; TRBD1, the D gene given by the table, was not confirmed from the DNA. TRBV21-1 is described as a pseudogene. The CDR3 is made up of 15 amino acids. CDR3 residues: CASSKGPGSNQPQHF. CDR3 in DNA: TGTGCCAGCAGCAAAGGTCCAGGTAGCAATCAGCCCCAGCATTTT.

The chain links TRBV7-2 to TRBJ2-7; D not certain. The CDR3 contains 10 residues. The V and J ends lost 4 bases and 2 bases respectively, with 0 bases between them. Germline-derived CDR1 and CDR2 are SGHTA and FQGNSA. Here the CDR3 reads CASSSYEQYF. The CDR3 coding sequence is TGTGCCAGCAGCTCCTACGAGCAGTACTTC.

The rearrangement links TRBV4-3 to TRBJ2-1, with D unresolved. Per germline, CDR1 LGHNA and CDR2 YSLEER. Trimming shortened V by 2 bases and J by 8 bases, and 10 bases separated the two germline ends. The CDR3 covers 13 residues. CDR3 bases: TGCGCCAGCAGCCAATTCCTGAGAGATGAGCAGTTCTTC. This sequence encodes CASSQFLRDEQFF.

The chain joins TRBV11-3 to TRBJ2-1; 7 positions agree with TRBD2. The trim removed 1 base at V and 7 bases at J, leaving 1 base unmatched. Germline V CDR1 and CDR2: SGHNT, YENEEA. The CDR3 loop spans 13 amino acids. Written as DNA, the CDR3 is TGTGCCAGCAGCTTAGGGGGGGGTAATGAGCAGTTCTTC. Residues: CASSLGGGNEQFF.

V and J are TRBV4-3 and TRBJ2-2; no clear D. The ends were cut back, 3 bases at V and 0 bases at J, with 8 bases in the middle. The germline V gene encodes CDR1 LGHNA and CDR2 YSLEER. CDR3 length: 15 amino acids. The CDR3 here is CASSQDGTNTGELFF. The CDR3 DNA reads TGCGCCAGCAGCCAGGATGGGACGAACACCGGGGAGCTGTTTTTT.

This chain connects TRBV7-2 to TRBJ2-1; 8 positions agree with TRBD2. V dropped 1 base and J dropped 5; count of bases not matched to a gene: 10. Germline V gene sequence: CDR1 SGHTA, CDR2 FQGNSA. CDR3 length: 17 residues. The CDR3 region is CASSLEGRTSRHNEQFF. As DNA, the CDR3 is TGTGCCAGCAGCTTAGAGGGGCGGACTAGCCGACACAATGAGCAGTTCTTC.

This rearrangement joins TRBV10-3 to TRBJ1-1, with TRBD1 as a possible D gene (6 bases). Trimming took off 8 bases at V and 7 bases at J, with 11 bases between the two ends. Germline V CDR1 and CDR2: ENHRY, SYGVKD. CDR3 length equals 11 residues. CDR3 loop: CAIGTTNEAFF. Written as DNA, the CDR3 is TGTGCCATCGGGACAACCAATGAAGCTTTCTTT.

This clone was observed once. The chain joins TRBV5-4 to TRBJ2-7, with D hard to call. Trimming shortened V by 3 bases and J by 6 bases, and 10 bases separated the two germline ends. The germline gives CDR1 SGHNT, CDR2 YYREEE (reference sequence). The CDR3 spans 12 residues. The CDR3 DNA is TGTGCCAGCAGCTATAGTGGCCTCGAGCAGTACTTC. As protein: CASSYSGLEQYF.

The V gene is TRBV14, the J gene TRBJ2-2, with D unresolved. V lost 1 base and J lost 6, with 6 bases in between. Germline CDR1 and CDR2: SGHDN and FVKESK. The CDR3 is made up of 13 amino acids. The CDR3 DNA reads TGTGCCAGCAGCCAAGCTAGGGCCGGGGAGCTGTTTTTT. Protein: CASSQARAGELFF.

This rearrangement joins TRBV5-1 to TRBJ2-2; D remains ambiguous. This CDR3 region has 13 residues. Germline values: CDR1 SGHRS, CDR2 YFSETQ. V was trimmed by 2 bases and J by 6 bases, leaving 8 bases between them. This CDR3 is CASSLDGAGELFF. The CDR3 nucleotides are TGCGCCAGCAGCTTAGACGGAGCCGGGGAGCTGTTTTTT.

This chain connects TRBV28 to TRBJ1-6; D gene uncertain. Germline V gives CDR1 MDHEN, CDR2 SYDVKM. This CDR3 comprises 15 residues. Trimming took 1 base from V and 7 from J, leaving 11 bases between them. The CDR3 sequence: CASSLYVRTNSPLHF. As DNA, the CDR3 is TGTGCCAGCAGTTTATATGTGCGGACCAATTCACCCCTCCACTTT. Filled out from reference TRBV28 and TRBJ1-6, the complete variable domain reads DVKVTQSSRYLVKRTGEKVFLECVQDMDHENMFWYRQDPGLGLRLIYFSYDVKMKEKGDIPEGYSVSREKKERFSLILESASTNQTSMYLCASSLYVRTNSPLHFGNGTRLTVT.

The CDR3 DNA reads as TGTGCTAGTGCCCCGACCGGGACAGGGGGTACTGAAGCTTTCTTT. Protein: CASAPTGTGGTEAFF. The chain carries TRBV12-5 and TRBJ1-1, with 11 nucleotides matching TRBD1. Germline-derived CDR1 and CDR2 are LGHNT and FRNRAP. Trimming took 7 bases from V and 5 from J; bases not matched to a gene: 9. This CDR3 has 15 amino acids.